The present entry profiles one T cell receptor (beta chain) with its context. Its target is unknown. The data derive from a study of shared clonotypes between healthy human individuals. Study-wide context: Three plates each covered CD4 naive and memory; CD8 naive two, CD8 memory one.

Broader study findings: Donor clonotype sharing was expected to depend on sequencing depth.

In the naive CD8 group, cells lacked CD45RO and were positively selected for CCR7, so terminally differentiated effector memory CD45RA+ cells were left out. The study drew all its donors from Caucasian adults living in Nashville, Tennessee. Every subset's genomic DNA went evenly onto several immunoSEQ plates. Libraries were prepared by immunoSEQ multiplex PCR; TCRdb keeps only in-frame clonotypes and omits some of them. The table lists over 2,000,000 clones, 85% to 95% of them singletons. Germline CDR1 is ENHRY and CDR2 is SYGVKD. This CDR3 comprises 15 residues. V was trimmed by 6 bases and J by 3 bases, leaving 18 bases between them.

The chain combines TRBV10-3 with TRBJ2-7, with a tentative D call TRBD1 (5 bases). Sequencing used naive CD8+ T cells from PBMCs. The receptor was derived from a man younger than 30 in good health. Some clones in this sample may be carry-over from other donors' samples. The CDR3 protein is CAISPQVGPYYEQYF. CDR3 nucleotides: TGTGCCATCAGCCCCCAGGTGGGGCCCTACTACGAGCAGTACTTC.